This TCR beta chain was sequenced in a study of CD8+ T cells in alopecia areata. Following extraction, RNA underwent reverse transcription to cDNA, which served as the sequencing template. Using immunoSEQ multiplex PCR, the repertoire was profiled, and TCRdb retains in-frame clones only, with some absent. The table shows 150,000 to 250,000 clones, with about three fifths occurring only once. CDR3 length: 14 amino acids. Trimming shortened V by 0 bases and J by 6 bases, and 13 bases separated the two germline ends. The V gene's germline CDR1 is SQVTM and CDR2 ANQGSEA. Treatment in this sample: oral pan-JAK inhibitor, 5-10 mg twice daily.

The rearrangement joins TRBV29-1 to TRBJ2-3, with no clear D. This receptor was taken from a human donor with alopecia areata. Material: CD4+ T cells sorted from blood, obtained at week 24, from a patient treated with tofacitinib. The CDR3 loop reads CSVEEVASADTQYF. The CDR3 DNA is TGCAGCGTTGAAGAGGTCGCCTCGGCGGATACGCAGTATTTT.